This T cell receptor beta chain was recovered during a study of beta chain features in type 1 diabetes. As for the study in general: Taken together, all samples contributed some 98 million examined sorted cells.

Whole-study results and caveats: When VDJ junctions were examined, type 1 diabetes patients showed fewer insertions and more deletions. Significant though moderate, a shortening of TCRB CDR3s appeared in all four CD4+ subsets of Type 1 diabetes patients.

cDNA synthesis used the whole RNA isolate, giving expressed TCRB sequences. There were around 3.5 million reads on average in the naive, central memory and regulatory T cell samples. This table comes from immunoSEQ multiplex PCR, and its TCRdb copy is limited to in-frame clones, with some not included. Of under 200,000 clones listed, 10% are singletons. Germline-derived CDR1 and CDR2 are SEHNR and FQNEAQ (reference sequence). Germline trimming cut 7 bases from V and 3 bases from J; bases unmatched to any gene: 11. The CDR3 totals 15 residues. To note about this clone: The antigen remains unidentified.

This sequence was found in a man aged 30-40 years with type 1 diabetes. Material: central memory CD4+ T cells from blood. The chain couples TRBV7-9 to TRBJ2-7; 8 bases match TRBD1. The CDR3 DNA sequence: TGTGCCAGCACGCCACACGTACAGGGGGTCTACGAGCAGTACTTC. Translation gives CASTPHVQGVYEQYF.